The rows below give T cell receptor beta chains drawn from one sample of a study of blood T cell repertoires in COVID-19. This table comes from immunoSEQ multiplex PCR, and its TCRdb copy is limited to in-frame clones, with some not included. Of around 170,000 clones in the sample, around 85% were seen once. Sample: peripheral blood. The receptors shown here come from a woman between 70 and 85 years old with acute or convalescent COVID-19. Both conserved end residues are part of each CDR3. Each record gives: D gene, J gene, V gene, clone size, CDR3 DNA, CDR3 protein. D genes are given only for firm matches. Expanded clones get a size class; other rows say once, few or many, or leave the size out.

TRBD1 TRBJ1-1 TRBV10-2 NA TGCGCCAGCTGGAGCCTGTTTGGTGGAACAGGGGGCAGGATGAACACTGAAGCTTTCTTT CASWSLFGGTGGRMNTEAFF
NA TRBJ1-3 TRBV19 NA TGTGCCAGTAGTATTCGGTTCGGAGTCTCTGGAAACACCATATATTTT CASSIRFGVSGNTIYF
TRBD2 TRBJ2-3 TRBV13 NA TGTGCCAGCAGCTCGCGGGGGTACAACCCGACTAGCACAGATACGCAGTATTTT CASSSRGYNPTSTDTQYF
NA TRBJ2-5 TRBV29-1 NA TGCAGCGTTGAGTGGGCCAGCCAAGAGACCCAGTACTTC CSVEWASQETQYF
NA TRBJ2-3 TRBV4-2 NA TGTGCCAGCAGCCACGACAGAAGCACAGATACGCAGTATTTT CASSHDRSTDTQYF
TRBD2 TRBJ2-3 TRBV6-5 NA TGTGCCAGCACTCGACTAGCCGGGGGCACAGATACGCAGTATTTT CASTRLAGGTDTQYF
NA TRBJ1-2 TRBV20-1 once TGCAGTGCTAGAGCGGGCTATGGCTACACCTTC CSARAGYGYTF
NA TRBJ1-2 TRBV7-9 NA TGTGCCAGCAGCCGAGCGACAGAAAGCAGCTATGGCTACACCTTC CASSRATESSYGYTF
TRBD1 TRBJ1-6 TRBV23-1 NA TGCGCCAGCGGGCCCGTTCGGGACAGGGGGCATCTAGATTCACCCCTCCACTTT CASGPVRDRGHLDSPLHF
TRBD1 TRBJ1-4 TRBV5-1 NA TGCGCCAGCAGCTTAATGGGACAGCTCCTTACTAATGAAAAACTGTTTTTT CASSLMGQLLTNEKLFF
TRBD2 TRBJ2-2 TRBV4-2 NA TGTGCCAGCAGCCCACGCCACCCGACTAGCGGAGCGAACACCGGGGAGCTGTTTTTT CASSPRHPTSGANTGELFF
TRBD1 TRBJ1-4 TRBV2 NA TGTGCCAGCAGAGAGGGACAGGACAATGAAAAACTGTTTTTT CASREGQDNEKLFF
NA TRBJ1-2 TRBV7-8 NA TGTGCCAGCAGCTACCAGACAGAGGACTATGGCTACACCTTC CASSYQTEDYGYTF
NA TRBJ2-7 TRBV7-2 NA TGTGCCAGCAGCTCAGGGATGGGCTCCTACGAGCAGTACTTC CASSSGMGSYEQYF
NA TRBJ2-2 TRBV27 NA TGTGCCAGCAGTTCGGCAGGTAGAACAGCGAACACCGGGGAGCTGTTTTTT CASSSAGRTANTGELFF
TRBD1 TRBJ1-4 TRBV5-1 NA TGCGCCAGCAGCTTAACAGGGGGCGCGGGCGAAAAACTGTTTTTT CASSLTGGAGEKLFF
NA TRBJ1-1 TRBV29-1 NA TGCAGCGTTGGAAAACTCGCCGGACAGCGGAACACTGAAGCTTTCTTT CSVGKLAGQRNTEAFF
NA TRBJ2-7 TRBV29-1 NA TGCAGCGTTGTTAGGCCGGGCGAGCAGTACTTC CSVVRPGEQYF
NA TRBJ2-2 TRBV30 NA TGTGCCTGGAGACAGTACACCGGGGAGCTGTTTTTT CAWRQYTGELFF
NA TRBJ1-2 TRBV4-2 NA TGTGCCAGCAGCCAGGTACAGGGTGGGGGCTACACCTTC CASSQVQGGGYTF
TRBD2 TRBJ2-3 TRBV18 NA TGTGCCAGCTCACCACCGGCTAGCGGGGGTACGCAGTATTTT CASSPPASGGTQYF
NA TRBJ2-5 TRBV11-2 once TGTGCCAGCAGTCCACAGGGAACCCAAGAGACCCAGTACTTC CASSPQGTQETQYF
NA TRBJ2-2 TRBV24-1 NA TGTGCCACCAGTGAAGCCAACCCCTGGCGGGACACCGGGGAGCTGTTTTTT CATSEANPWRDTGELFF
TRBD2 TRBJ2-2 TRBV7-7 NA TGTGCTAGCAGCTTATTGGCCGGGACTAGCACCGGGGAGCTGTTTTTT CASSLLAGTSTGELFF
NA TRBJ2-1 TRBV2 NA TGTGCCAGCAGTCCCGGCCAGGGCAGCTCCTACAATGAGCAGTTCTTC CASSPGQGSSYNEQFF
NA TRBJ1-6 TRBV30 once TGTGCCTGGAGATTGGGGACAACGGAGAGGTCACCCCTCCACTTT CAWRLGTTERSPLHF
NA TRBJ1-1 TRBV9 NA TGTGCCAGCAGCGTAGGGCCAATCGAGAACACTGAAGCTTTCTTT CASSVGPIENTEAFF
TRBD1 TRBJ2-7 TRBV20-1 NA TGCAGTGCACCACAGGGGTACGAGCAGTACTTC CSAPQGYEQYF
TRBD1 TRBJ1-2 TRBV5-1 few TGCGCCAGCAGCCCGGGAGACAGGGATGGCTACACCTTC CASSPGDRDGYTF
TRBD1 TRBJ1-5 TRBV7-6 NA TGTGCCAGCAGCCCAGGATACAGGGGCAGCAATCAGCCCCAGCATTTT CASSPGYRGSNQPQHF
TRBD1 TRBJ2-7 TRBV7-9 NA TGTGCCAGCAGCTCACCGGGACAGGGGGTTCGCGAGCAGTACTTC CASSSPGQGVREQYF
NA TRBJ2-1 TRBV7-6 NA TGTGCCAGCAGCTTAGACAGGGCGGGTGAGCAGTTCTTC CASSLDRAGEQFF
NA TRBJ2-7 TRBV6-5 NA TGTGCCAGCAAGTACGTTAGCTCCTACGAGCAGTACTTC CASKYVSSYEQYF
NA TRBJ1-6 TRBV4-2 NA TGTGCCAGCAGCCAAGAAGGGAACAGGGCCGTTTCACCCCTCCACTTT CASSQEGNRAVSPLHF
TRBD1 TRBJ2-3 TRBV4-2 NA TGTGCCAGCAGCCAAGCGCGGGACAGGAAGTCTTATACGCAGTATTTT CASSQARDRKSYTQYF
TRBD2 TRBJ2-3 TRBV10-3 once TGTGCCATCAGATCCGACGGGACTAGCGGTGGGAACACAGATACGCAGTATTTT CAIRSDGTSGGNTDTQYF
NA TRBJ1-2 TRBV12-2 once TGTGCAAGTCGCTTAGCGGGGACAGGGGGCGAGGATGGCTACACCTTC CASRLAGTGGEDGYTF
NA TRBJ1-1 TRBV28 NA TGTGCCAGCAGTTTGTCCCAGGTGAACACTGAAGCTTTCTTT CASSLSQVNTEAFF
NA TRBJ1-4 TRBV19 NA TGTGCCAGTAGTATTTGGCGGATGGATGAAAAACTGTTTTTT CASSIWRMDEKLFF
TRBD2 TRBJ2-4 TRBV7-2 NA TGTGCCAGCAGCGGGGACTATCGGGACATTCAGTACTTC CASSGDYRDIQYF
NA TRBJ1-2 TRBV29-1 few TGCAGCGCCCTGGGGCTAATCGGACCCCTTAACTATGGCTACACCTTC CSALGLIGPLNYGYTF
NA TRBJ1-2 TRBV24-1 NA TGTGCCACCAGTGAGGGCAGTAACTATGGCTACACCTTC CATSEGSNYGYTF
NA TRBJ2-7 TRBV29-1 NA TGCAGCGTCCGAGAAAACTACGAGCAGTACTTC CSVRENYEQYF
NA TRBJ1-4 TRBV25-1 NA TGTGCCAGCAGTGAATTGGCAGGCGCGGGGGCGACTAATGAAAAACTGTTTTTT CASSELAGAGATNEKLFF
NA TRBJ1-2 TRBV7-9 NA TGTGCCAGCAGCTTAGCACAGGGTGGCTACACCTTC CASSLAQGGYTF
TRBD1 TRBJ1-6 TRBV6-5 NA TGTGCCAGCAAGGGGGGACAGTTTAATTCACCCCTCCACTTT CASKGGQFNSPLHF
NA TRBJ1-1 TRBV19 NA TGTGCCAGTACCCTAGGGAGGACTGAAGCTTTCTTT CASTLGRTEAFF
NA TRBJ1-1 TRBV6-5 NA TGTGCCAGCAGGTTGACAGGGAACACTGAAGCTTTCTTT CASRLTGNTEAFF
TRBD2 TRBJ2-7 TRBV7-9 NA TGTGCCAGCAGCCCTAGCGGGAGCTACGAGCAGTACTTC CASSPSGSYEQYF
TRBD2 TRBJ2-1 TRBV9 NA TGTGCCAGCAGCGTAGGAACGGGACTAGCGGGAAGCAATGAGCAGTTCTTC CASSVGTGLAGSNEQFF
NA TRBJ2-7 TRBV7-9 NA TGTGCCAGCAGCTTAGCCCACTACGAGCAGTACTTC CASSLAHYEQYF
NA TRBJ1-6 TRBV4-3 once TGCGCCAGCAGCCAGGCCCAGGGTATTCATTCACCCCTCCACTTT CASSQAQGIHSPLHF
NA TRBJ1-2 TRBV6-5 NA TGTGCCAGCACGGGGGCTAACTATGGCTACACCTTC CASTGANYGYTF
TRBD2 TRBJ2-1 TRBV30 NA TGTGCCTGGAGTACCGGGACTAGCGGGAGTAGTGAGCAGTTCTTC CAWSTGTSGSSEQFF